This T cell receptor beta chain was identified in a study of blood T cells in healthy people across ages (dated by TCRdb to about 2015). Broadly, across the study: In model experiments, template switching captured about one uniquely barcoded TCR beta cDNA molecule for every two T cells. Four age groups were formed from the donors: young (average 16 years), middle-aged (more than 35), aged (more than 55) and long-lived (less than 85). Using the same blood draw, the study looked at two additional independent replicas of 1 million unique cDNA reads for two donors, one aged 18 to 30 and the other aged 80 or older. Age-related changes in TCR beta repertoire diversity were measured in the study by deep sequencing normalized with unique cDNA molecular identifiers.

Donors were under 40 systemically healthy Caucasian individuals from Russia aged roughly 6 to 90 years. Each donor gave 8 to 10 milliliters of peripheral blood, collected into EDTA-treated Vacutainer tubes. Ficoll-Paque density-gradient centrifugation was used to isolate PBMCs, with at least 6.5 million per sample. Trizol reagent was used to extract total RNA from PBMCs, with at least 5.5 micrograms per sample. The percentages of naive CD45RAhigh/CD27high T cells were determined by flow cytometry on a PBMC aliquot from every donor. This clonotype was seen more than once but under ten times. The target of this receptor is not known. No base quality values were provided; no much bigger clone lies one nucleotide off. Trimming at the junction amounts to 3 bases on V and 1 base on J, and the germline ends lie 10 bases apart. Taken from cysteine to phenylalanine, the CDR3 has 15 residues. Only the CDR3 DNA stays, 45 bases, in frame from base 1.

Receptor amplification or capture employed 5' RACE. The data were produced on an Illumina HiSeq 2500. A second PCR of roughly 7 to 11 cycles was performed with a sample-barcoded 5' primer and a J-beta primer mix. Each TCR beta cDNA molecule received a unique molecular identifier from a template-switch 5' adaptor carrying 12 random nucleotides. At least 2.5 million CDR3-containing paired-end reads were obtained from each sample. First-strand cDNA synthesis was performed from all RNA using the Mint cDNA synthesis kit, with priming by a TRBC-specific oligonucleotide. All cDNA was treated with uracil-DNA glycosylase and then went through a first 18-cycle PCR with the universal primers M1SS and BC2_uni_R. Per the source publication's procedure: For normalization, 1 million high-quality reads were randomly selected from each sample, with every read carrying a distinct molecular identifier. Instead of being binned into consensus sequences, reads with shared molecular identifiers were discarded. MiTCR, with a Q25 quality threshold and the strictest error-elimination algorithm, was used for CDR3 identification, clonotype clustering and error correction. Lower-bound total TCR beta diversity was estimated with a nonparametric unseen species model using Euler transformation. The raw public reads went through TCRdb reprocessing: fastp at Q25, MiXCR clone calling, in-frame beta chains kept. Rows merge per CDR3 protein into single entries with the most common DNA and genes. The V and J calls follow TCRdb's processing rather than the paper's. The sample has nearly 800,000 distinct CDR3 sequences on record, 20% to 30% of them singletons. Under 4.5% of the sample is taken by the ten largest.

On the study overall, not on this receptor specifically: Estimates of total diversity from one million sequenced T cells were regarded as lower bounds and underestimates. Donor CMV infection status was unknown, potentially confounding age-related changes in expanded clonotypes. The percentage of naive T cells measured by flow cytometry correlated strongly with observed TCR beta diversity. Since profiling was done on bulk unsorted PBMCs, naive and antigen-experienced compartments could not be conclusively compared. Observed TCR beta diversity per million T cells fell roughly linearly with age, and a significant reduction was already apparent by age around 40. Compared with the aged group, the long-lived group had more naive CD4+ T cells, fewer expanded clones and increased TCR diversity, suggesting age selection.

The same data also went into a second study, on T cells of mothers and their children. According to the second study: Nine systemically healthy Caucasian individuals served as donors, namely three mothers together with their six children. cDNA synthesis consumed the entire amount of extracted RNA, loaded at about 1.6 ug RNA in each 15 ul reaction. In the second PCR, the M1S primer introduced both the sample barcodes and 2-4 random nucleotides. Each mother yielded over 9.5 million TCR beta CDR3 reads and each child 3 million or so reads. In both related and unrelated pairs, thymic selection shapes the output of TCR recombination in a similar way, with inherited differences having only a minor effect. Normalized repertoire overlap was always found to be slightly, but never significantly, higher in related mother-child pairs than in unrelated mother-child pairs. With a sensitivity of approximately 96 clones per million clonotypes, no persistent microchimeric T cell clones were detected. To look for features that set related mother-child pairs apart from unrelated individuals, the researchers ran deep NGS to compare the TCR beta repertoires of mothers and children. Mothers averaged approximately 40 +/- 4 years of age and children averaged about 12 +/- 4 years. After adapter ligation was performed with NEBNext reagents, the libraries were sequenced on an Illumina HiSeq 2000 with 100+100 nt paired-end reads. To avoid cross-contamination, the mother libraries and the child libraries were prepared a month apart and sequenced in separate runs. Each donor had between roughly 500,000 and 2,100,000 distinct TCR beta clonotypes identified. Naive TCR beta clonotypes were estimated from low-frequency clonotypes matched to each donor's FACS-determined naive share, without sorting.

The source material was blood. The chain joins TRBV12-3 or TRBV12-4 to TRBJ1-5, with the D gene not clear enough to name. The TCR comes from a boy aged 5-17 years in good health. In nucleotide form, the sequence is TGTGCCAGCAGTTTGAAGGGTGTGAGCAATCAGCCCCAGCATTTT. Translated, this gives CASSLKGVSNQPQHF.